This T cell receptor beta chain was sequenced for a study of tumor-infiltrating lymphocytes in localized non-small cell lung cancer. At the level of the study: Each patient gave resected tumor and non-adjacent uninvolved lung tissue. Study results and caveats: Available tissue quantity limited TCR sequencing to a patient subset.

On this clone: No antigen is known for it.

V shed 4 bases and J 7 bases; nucleotides not matched to a gene: 8. This CDR3 has 16 amino acids. Profiled with immunoSEQ multiplex PCR; TCRdb holds only in-frame clones, not every one. The data contain roughly 7,000 clones, around two thirds of them singletons. This clonotype originated in a human donor with non-small cell lung cancer. The material sequenced was uninvolved lung tissue not adjacent to the tumor. This sequence joins TRBV5-7 and TRBJ2-2, with TRBD2 matching over 12 bases. TRBV5-7 is assigned to the ORF class and has an uncertain function. This chain's CDR3 is CASSHGTSGLVGELFF. CDR3 coding DNA: TGTGCCAGCAGCCACGGGACTAGCGGGCTCGTCGGGGAGCTGTTTTTT.